This is a list of T cell receptor beta chains from one sample in a study of blood T cell repertoires in COVID-19. Assay used: immunoSEQ multiplex PCR; TCRdb lists only in-frame clones, some missing. Found here are about 140,000 clones, 75% to 90% of them singletons; the top ten hold less than 4%. The sequencing input was peripheral blood. The receptors were gathered from a woman aged 60-75 years with active COVID-19. CDR3s include the opening cysteine and the closing phenylalanine or tryptophan. D genes are given only for firm matches. Clone size is not always given. Where it is, it says once, few, many or a class for expanded clones.

clone_size j_call v_call d_call cdr3_nt cdr3_aa
NA TRBJ1-1 TRBV28 NA TGTGCCAGCAGTTCCCCAAGACCTCACAGCGGGAACACTGAAGCTTTCTTT CASSSPRPHSGNTEAFF
NA TRBJ1-4 TRBV7-2 TRBD1 TGTGCCAGCAGCGCGGGGACAGCACGTAATGAAAAACTGTTTTTT CASSAGTARNEKLFF
NA TRBJ2-3 TRBV7-9 TRBD2 TGTGCCAGCAGCTTAAGGACGGGAGGGCCGGATACGCAGTATTTT CASSLRTGGPDTQYF
NA TRBJ1-4 TRBV6-6 NA TGTGCCAGCAACCCCGGAGGCTCCAATGAAAAACTGTTTTTT CASNPGGSNEKLFF
NA TRBJ1-5 TRBV19 TRBD1 TGTGCCAGTAGTATACGAGGACAGGGTAGGAGCAATCAGCCCCAGCATTTT CASSIRGQGRSNQPQHF
once TRBJ2-7 TRBV5-1 TRBD1 TGCGCCAGCGGTACAGGGGAAAGCTACGAGCAGTACTTC CASGTGESYEQYF
NA TRBJ2-2 TRBV19 NA TGTGCCAGTAGCTCGACAGGTGGCACCGGGGAGCTGTTTTTT CASSSTGGTGELFF
NA TRBJ1-1 TRBV4-1 NA TGCGCCAGCAGCCACAAGAAGGGGGACGGTCTGGGGAACACTGAAGCTTTCTTT CASSHKKGDGLGNTEAFF
NA TRBJ1-4 TRBV7-2 TRBD1 TGTGCCAGCAGCCCCGGACAGGGCAATGAAAAACTGTTTTTT CASSPGQGNEKLFF
NA TRBJ1-2 TRBV12-3/TRBV12-4 TRBD1 TGTGCCAGTCACTACAGGGGCGGCTATGGCTACACCTTC CASHYRGGYGYTF
NA TRBJ2-1 TRBV21-1 NA TGTGCCAGCGGGAGGACTAGCGGGCTAATCTACAATGAGCAGTTCTTC CASGRTSGLIYNEQFF
NA TRBJ2-7 TRBV4-3 NA TGCGCCAGCAGCCAAGAAATACAGGTTAGCTCCTACGAGCAGTACTTC CASSQEIQVSSYEQYF
NA TRBJ2-7 TRBV2 NA TGTGCCACGTTACAGGGAAAGGGCGACGAGCAGTACTTC CATLQGKGDEQYF
NA TRBJ2-1 TRBV4-1 NA TGCGCCAGCAGCCCCCCAAGCGGATACTACAATGAGCAGTTCTTC CASSPPSGYYNEQFF
once TRBJ2-1 TRBV7-6 NA TGTGCCAGCAGCTTAGGAAGGACTACCCACAATGAGCAGTTCTTC CASSLGRTTHNEQFF
NA TRBJ2-1 TRBV5-1 TRBD2 TGCGCCAGCAGCTCGGAGGTAGCACTAGCGACCTACAATGAGCAGTTCTTC CASSSEVALATYNEQFF
NA TRBJ1-2 TRBV12-3/TRBV12-4 NA TGTGCCAGCAGGAGGGGGATTAACTATGGCTACACCTTC CASRRGINYGYTF
once TRBJ1-6 TRBV3-1/TRBV3-2 TRBD1 TGTGCCGGCAGCCAAGGCAGGGGGTATAATTCACCCCTCCACTTT CAGSQGRGYNSPLHF
NA TRBJ2-7 TRBV29-1 NA TGCAGCGTTGGCAGGGTTAGGAGCGACGAGCAGTACTTC CSVGRVRSDEQYF
NA TRBJ1-1 TRBV30 NA TGTGCCTGGAGTGTACGAGTAGGGGCTGAAGCTTTCTTT CAWSVRVGAEAFF